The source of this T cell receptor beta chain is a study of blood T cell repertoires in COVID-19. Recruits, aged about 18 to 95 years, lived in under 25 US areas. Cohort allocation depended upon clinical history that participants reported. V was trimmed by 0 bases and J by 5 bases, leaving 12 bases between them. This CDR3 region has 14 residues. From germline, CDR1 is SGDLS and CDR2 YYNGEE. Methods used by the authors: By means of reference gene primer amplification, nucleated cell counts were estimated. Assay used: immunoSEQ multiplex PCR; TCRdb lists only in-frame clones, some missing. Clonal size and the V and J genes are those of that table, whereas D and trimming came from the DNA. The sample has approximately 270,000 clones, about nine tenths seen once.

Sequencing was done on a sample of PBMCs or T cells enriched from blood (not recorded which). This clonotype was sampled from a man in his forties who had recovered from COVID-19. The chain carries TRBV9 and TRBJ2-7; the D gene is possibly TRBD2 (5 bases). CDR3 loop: CASSVGLTSHEQYF. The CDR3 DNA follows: TGTGCCAGCAGCGTAGGACTAACTTCTCACGAGCAGTACTTC.